One and the same sample provided the 20 T cell receptor beta chains below, sequenced in a study of shared clonotypes between healthy human individuals. Profiling relied on immunoSEQ multiplex PCR, and the TCRdb table lists in-frame clones only, not all of them. The table lists more than 900,000 clones, around three quarters of them singletons, with roughly 0.62% in the top ten. The sequencing input was memory CD4+ T cells from PBMCs. The subset was: CD45RA-negative fraction. The receptors originated from a man aged 18-30 years in good health. Some clones in this sample may be carry-over from other donors' samples.

The gene calls are TRBV29-1 and TRBJ2-7; TRBD1 or TRBD2 may be the D gene (5 bases each). The CDR3 runs 12 residues. Trimming cost V 3 bases and J 7 bases, with 13 bases left between them. CDR1 is SQVTM, CDR2 ANQGSEA, per germline. The CDR3 DNA follows: TGCAGCGTTGACGGGGAGAAGGGGGAGCAGTACTTC. It is translated as CSVDGEKGEQYF.

This clone occurred once. This likely reflects a read error, since a far larger clone is one base away. The chain recombines TRBV4-2 with TRBJ2-6, with TRBD2 as a possible D gene (5 bases). Per germline, CDR1 LGHNA and CDR2 YNFKEQ. CDR3 length equals 15 residues. Between the trimmed V and J ends, which lost 4 bases and 0 bases, there was a span of 7 bases. This CDR3 is CASSREGSGANVLTF. The CDR3 coding sequence is TGTGCCAGCAGCCGAGAGGGCTCTGGGGCCAACGTCCTGACTTTC.

J is TRBJ2-2 and V is TRBV6-5; the D gene is possibly TRBD2 (6 bases). CDR3 length equals 15 residues. Germline CDR1 reads MNHEY; CDR2 reads SVGAGI. With 6 bases removed from V and 5 bases from J, the gap between germline ends came to 16 bases. CDR3 loop: CASRSRGEGTGELFF. The CDR3 nucleotides are TGTGCCAGCAGGTCGCGGGGTGAAGGAACCGGGGAGCTGTTTTTT.

Of note for this clone: Other DNA sequences of this sample code for an identical CDR3. The chain joins TRBV7-2 to TRBJ2-1; TRBD2 aligns across 13 bases. Germline V gene lookup returns CDR1 SGHTA and CDR2 FQGNSA. The CDR3 totals 15 residues. Trimming removed 4 bases from V and 4 bases from J; junction bases left unmatched: 1. DNA for the CDR3: TGTGCCAGCAGCTCGACTAGCGGGAGGTACAATGAGCAGTTCTTC. Translated, it gives CASSSTSGRYNEQFF.

The chain carries TRBV27 and TRBJ1-3; D uncertain. Germline CDR1 is MNHEY and CDR2 is SMNVEV (reference sequence). CDR3 length equals 14 residues. Deletions cut 4 bases from V and 0 bases from J, with 7 bases between. The CDR3: CASSSAASGNTIYF. The CDR3 bases are TGTGCCAGCAGTTCGGCGGCCTCTGGAAACACCATATATTTT.

The CDR3 DNA is TGTGCCACCGACAGGGGTAACTCTGGAAACACCATATATTTT. This translates into CATDRGNSGNTIYF. This chain joins TRBV30 and TRBJ1-3, with TRBD1 matching 8 bases. The J segment lost 0 bases and the V segment lost 8 bases, leaving 6 bases of the junction unmatched. CDR1 is GTSNPN, CDR2 SVGIG, per germline (reference sequence). The CDR3 consists of 14 residues.

This rearrangement joins TRBV7-9 to TRBJ2-4, with D perhaps matching TRBD1 (6 bases). The CDR3 sequence is 15 residues long. Between the trimmed V and J ends, which lost 1 base and 7 bases, there was a span of 14 bases. Germline CDR1 SEHNR, CDR2 FQNEAQ (reference sequence). CDR3 nucleotides: TGTGCCAGCAGCTTAGGGGCAGGGGCCATCAACATTCAGTACTTC. Translated: CASSLGAGAINIQYF.

The chain has TRBV19 and TRBJ2-1, with D perhaps TRBD2 (6 bases). V was cut by 4 bases and J by 7 bases, with 23 bases left in between. This CDR3 has 17 amino acids. Germline CDR1 reads LNHDA; CDR2 reads SQIVND (reference sequence). CDR3 sequence: CASSTPAPSNAGNEQFF. CDR3 in DNA: TGTGCCAGTAGTACCCCGGCCCCTAGCAACGCGGGGAATGAGCAGTTCTTC. The full variable domain, its missing parts supplied by reference TRBV19 and TRBJ2-1, is DGGITQSPKYLFRKEGQNVTLSCEQNLNHDAMYWYRQDPGQGLRLIYYSQIVNDFQKGDIAEGYSVSREKKESFPLTVTSAQKNPTAFYLCASSTPAPSNAGNEQFFGPGTRLTVL.

V gene TRBV4-2 combines with J gene TRBJ1-4; D remains ambiguous. Trimming pared 1 base from V and 5 bases from J, leaving 14 bases between. The CDR3 spans 16 residues. CDR1 and CDR2 (germline): LGHNA, YNFKEQ. The DNA for the CDR3 is TGTGCCAGCAGCCAAGGGGTTGGGGAGGTAAATGAAAAACTGTTTTTT. Amino acids: CASSQGVGEVNEKLFF.

The chain employs TRBV15 and TRBJ1-1; 7 bases line up with TRBD1. This CDR3 spans 16 amino acids. J lost 1 base, V lost 2 bases, and 7 bases had no gene match. Germline CDR1 reads LNHNV; CDR2 reads YYDKDF (reference sequence). CDR3 amino acids: CATSRNPRTGNTEAFF. CDR3 nucleotides: TGTGCCACCAGCAGAAACCCTCGGACAGGGAACACTGAAGCTTTCTTT. Together with reference TRBV15 and TRBJ1-1, the CDR3 gives the full variable domain: DAMVIQNPRYQVTQFGKPVTLSCSQTLNHNVMYWYQQKSSQAPKLLFHYYDKDFNNEADTPDNFQSRRPNTSFCFLDIRSPGLGDTAMYLCATSRNPRTGNTEAFFGQGTRLTVV.

V is TRBV9 and J is TRBJ2-2, with D possibly matching TRBD2 (6 bases). V was pared by 3 bases and J by 0 bases, with 9 bases between. Germline CDR1 reads SGDLS; CDR2 reads YYNGEE. The CDR3 length is 15 residues. The CDR3 protein is CASSERVTNTGELFF. CDR3 nucleotides: TGTGCCAGCAGCGAGCGGGTTACGAACACCGGGGAGCTGTTTTTT. The variable domain in full, with the rest retrieved from reference TRBV9 and TRBJ2-2, is DSGVTQTPKHLITATGQRVTLRCSPRSGDLSVYWYQQSLDQGLQFLIQYYNGEERAKGNILERFSAQQFPDLHSELNLSSLELGDSALYFCASSERVTNTGELFFGEGSRLTVL.

The chain employs TRBV6-6 and TRBJ1-2; D may be TRBD1 (6 bases). In germline, CDR1 is MNHNY, CDR2 SVGAGI (reference sequence). The germline V and J ends were trimmed by 6 bases and 7 bases, with 21 bases remaining between them. There are 15 residues in the CDR3. CDR3 in amino acids: CASSSIQGVGLGYTF. For the CDR3, the DNA is TGTGCCAGCAGCTCCATACAGGGAGTGGGGCTTGGCTACACCTTC.

This clone has just one count. The chain has TRBV5-6 and TRBJ1-6, with D tentatively TRBD1 (5 bases). The germline V gene has CDR1 SGHDT and CDR2 YYEEEE. V gave up 4 bases and J gave up 7 bases, with 15 bases separating them. This CDR3 has 15 amino acids. In DNA form, the CDR3 reads TGTGCCAGCAGCGGTTACGGGGCCGGGAATTCACCCCTCCACTTT. Translation gives CASSGYGAGNSPLHF.

The chain recombines TRBV4-3 with TRBJ1-5; 7 bases agree with TRBD1. The CDR3 has 15 residues. V trimming: 2 bases; J trimming: 4 bases; junction bases outside the gene matches: 5. Germline V CDR1 and CDR2: LGHNA, YSLEER. CDR3 nucleotides: TGCGCCAGCAGCCAAAGTGACAGGGCGAATCAGCCCCAGCATTTT. It codes for CASSQSDRANQPQHF.

This CDR3 reads CASSILGTSGRNEQFF. The DNA of the CDR3 is TGTGCCAGCAGCATACTGGGGACTAGCGGGAGGAATGAGCAGTTCTTC. This sequence joins TRBV7-3 and TRBJ2-1, with TRBD2 identical over 15 bases. V dropped 5 bases and J dropped 7; count of bases not matched to a gene: 6. The CDR3 spans 16 residues. From germline, CDR1 is SGHTA and CDR2 FQGTGA.

J is TRBJ1-1 and V is TRBV5-1, with a weak D call TRBD1 (5 bases). Germline assignment: CDR1 SGHRS and CDR2 YFSETQ. The V gene lost 3 bases and the J gene lost 6 bases, with 15 bases spanning the gap. The CDR3 runs 14 residues. This CDR3 reads CASSYPGQGAEAFF. The CDR3 DNA sequence: TGCGCCAGCAGCTACCCCGGGCAGGGTGCTGAAGCTTTCTTT.

This chain joins TRBV7-9 and TRBJ2-3; D not resolved. The ends were cut back, 5 bases at V and 0 bases at J, with 18 bases in the middle. The germline V gene has CDR1 SEHNR and CDR2 FQNEAQ (reference sequence). This CDR3 contains 17 residues. The CDR3 DNA reads TGTGCCAGCAGCCAAAACCCGAGCTCCTCTAGCACAGATACGCAGTATTTT. This gives the protein CASSQNPSSSSTDTQYF.

The chain links TRBV2 to TRBJ2-7, with unresolved D. Germline CDR1 SNHLY, CDR2 FYNNEI. The CDR3 is made up of 15 amino acids. V dropped 3 bases and J dropped 0 bases, with 12 bases sitting between them. CDR3 protein: CASSEGGVSSYEQYF. Here the CDR3 DNA reads TGTGCCAGCAGTGAGGGCGGCGTAAGCTCCTACGAGCAGTACTTC.

The rearrangement joins TRBV18 to TRBJ2-5; TRBD2 might be the D (6 bases). There are 12 residues in the CDR3. Germline values: CDR1 KGHSH, CDR2 LQKENI. Trimming cost V 0 bases and J 7 bases, with 6 bases left between them. The CDR3 coding sequence is TGTGCCAGCTCACCACCCGGGGGGACCCAGTACTTC. Protein product: CASSPPGGTQYF.

V is TRBV15 and J is TRBJ2-5, with 7 positions matching TRBD2. Germline V gene data show CDR1 as LNHNV and CDR2 as YYDKDF (reference sequence). This CDR3 spans 17 amino acids. The V and J ends lost 1 base and 3 bases, in that order; junction bases with no gene match: 11. The CDR3 loop is CATSRGDGALAEETQYF. CDR3 in DNA: TGTGCCACCAGCAGAGGAGACGGAGCGCTAGCGGAAGAGACCCAGTACTTC.